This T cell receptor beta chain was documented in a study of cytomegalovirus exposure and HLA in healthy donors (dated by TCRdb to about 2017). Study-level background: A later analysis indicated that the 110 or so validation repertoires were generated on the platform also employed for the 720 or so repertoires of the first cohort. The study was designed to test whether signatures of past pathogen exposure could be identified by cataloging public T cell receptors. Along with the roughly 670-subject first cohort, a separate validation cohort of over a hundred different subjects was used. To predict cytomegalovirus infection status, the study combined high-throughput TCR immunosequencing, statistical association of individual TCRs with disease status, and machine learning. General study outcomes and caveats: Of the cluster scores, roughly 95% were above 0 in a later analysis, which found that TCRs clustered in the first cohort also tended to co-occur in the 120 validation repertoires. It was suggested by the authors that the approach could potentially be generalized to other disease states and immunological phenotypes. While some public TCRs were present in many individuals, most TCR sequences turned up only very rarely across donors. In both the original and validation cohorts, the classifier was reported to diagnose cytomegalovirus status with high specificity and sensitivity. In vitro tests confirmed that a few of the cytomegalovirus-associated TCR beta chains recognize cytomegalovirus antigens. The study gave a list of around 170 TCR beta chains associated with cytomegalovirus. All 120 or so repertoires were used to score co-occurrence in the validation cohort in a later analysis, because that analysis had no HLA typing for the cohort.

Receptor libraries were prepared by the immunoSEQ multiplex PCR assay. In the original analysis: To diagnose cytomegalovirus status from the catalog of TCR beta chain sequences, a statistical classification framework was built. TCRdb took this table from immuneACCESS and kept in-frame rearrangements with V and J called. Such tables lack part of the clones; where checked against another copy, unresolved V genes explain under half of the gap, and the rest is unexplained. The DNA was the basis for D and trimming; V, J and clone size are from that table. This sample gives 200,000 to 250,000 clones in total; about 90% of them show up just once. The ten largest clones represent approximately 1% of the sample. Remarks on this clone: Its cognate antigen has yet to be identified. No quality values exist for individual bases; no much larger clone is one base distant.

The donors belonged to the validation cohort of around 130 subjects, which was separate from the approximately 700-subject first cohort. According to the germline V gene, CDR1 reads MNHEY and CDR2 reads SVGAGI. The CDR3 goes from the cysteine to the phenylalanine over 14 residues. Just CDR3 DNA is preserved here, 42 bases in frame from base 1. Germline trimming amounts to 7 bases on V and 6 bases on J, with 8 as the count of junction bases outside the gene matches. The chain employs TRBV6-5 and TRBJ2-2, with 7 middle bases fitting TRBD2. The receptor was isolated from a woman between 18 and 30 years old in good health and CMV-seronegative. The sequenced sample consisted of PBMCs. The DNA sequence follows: TGTGCCAGCACCGTAGCGGGTTTCGCCGGGGAGCTGTTTTTT. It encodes CASTVAGFAGELFF.